This T cell receptor beta chain was retrieved from a study of T cells after yellow fever vaccination. The overall study: Preparation used SMART-Seq v4 Ultra Low Input for the low-cell-number fractions.

This clonotype was counted ten times or more. What it recognizes is unknown. By 5'RACE template switching, TCR cDNA was produced, with a universal primer site and UMIs added in the process. TCRdb itself ran the 5' RACE reads through MiXCR, one entry per CDR3 protein. The sample gives nearly 70,000 distinct CDR3 sequences, over 6.5% of which show up once; 37% is in the top ten. The V gene end was trimmed by 3 bases and the J gene end by 8 bases; junction bases not matched to a gene: 14. Germline values: CDR1 MGHRA, CDR2 YSYEKL. This CDR3 comprises 17 residues. Study outcomes and limitations: Subsequent to the booster, the majority of primary-vaccination clones reappeared (96% CD4, more than 70% CD8).

The receptor's source is a young man who received the YFV17D yellow fever vaccine. The input for sequencing was CD8+ T cells sorted from PBMCs, taken roughly 47 days after the first yellow fever vaccination. The J gene is TRBJ1-4, the V gene TRBV4-1; TRBD1 aligns across 8 bases. Here the CDR3 reads CASSHPPAGQEGEKLFF. The DNA for the CDR3 is TGCGCCAGCAGCCATCCCCCAGCGGGACAGGAGGGGGAAAAACTGTTTTTT.